A selection of T cell receptor beta chains follows, all from one sample in a study of blood T cell repertoires in COVID-19. This table comes from immunoSEQ multiplex PCR, and its TCRdb copy is limited to in-frame clones, with some not included. The sample has over 150,000 clones, 70% to 90% seen once. The sequenced material came from peripheral blood. The source of these receptors is a man aged 35-49 years with acute or convalescent COVID-19. The CDR3 runs from the conserved cysteine through the conserved F or W. Fields, in order: V gene, D gene, clone size, J gene, CDR3 DNA, CDR3 protein. A D gene is named only where the DNA matches it firmly. A row's size may be missing; if present it is once, few, many or a size class.

V gene: TRBV5-1; D gene: .; clone size: .; J gene: TRBJ1-5; CDR3 DNA: TGCGCCAGCAGTGAGGGGCCCGGGACACCAGATCAGCCCCAGCATTTT; CDR3 protein: CASSEGPGTPDQPQHF
V gene: TRBV28; D gene: .; clone size: .; J gene: TRBJ2-1; CDR3 DNA: TGTGCCAGTAACTCAGGATCACCTTACAATGAGCAGTTCTTC; CDR3 protein: CASNSGSPYNEQFF
V gene: TRBV11-2; D gene: .; clone size: few; J gene: TRBJ2-4; CDR3 DNA: TGTGCCAGCAGCTTAGATGGCGGCATTCAGTACTTC; CDR3 protein: CASSLDGGIQYF
V gene: TRBV6-5; D gene: .; clone size: .; J gene: TRBJ2-3; CDR3 DNA: TGTGCCAGCAGTTACTTAAGGGGGGGAGATACGCAGTATTTT; CDR3 protein: CASSYLRGGDTQYF
V gene: TRBV7-6; D gene: .; clone size: .; J gene: TRBJ1-1; CDR3 DNA: TGTGCCAGCAGCCGACAGGCTAACACTGAAGCTTTCTTT; CDR3 protein: CASSRQANTEAFF
V gene: TRBV28; D gene: .; clone size: .; J gene: TRBJ1-1; CDR3 DNA: TGTGCCAGCAGTTTAAGTTTAGGGGACACTGAAGCTTTCTTT; CDR3 protein: CASSLSLGDTEAFF
V gene: TRBV2; D gene: TRBD1; clone size: .; J gene: TRBJ1-5; CDR3 DNA: TGTGCCAGCAGAGTCTACAGGGGGCGGTTTCAGCCCCAGCATTTT; CDR3 protein: CASRVYRGRFQPQHF
V gene: TRBV6-5; D gene: TRBD1; clone size: .; J gene: TRBJ1-2; CDR3 DNA: TGTGCCAGCAGTTACGATCCCACAGGGGCTAACTATGGCTACACCTTC; CDR3 protein: CASSYDPTGANYGYTF
V gene: TRBV7-3; D gene: .; clone size: .; J gene: TRBJ1-1; CDR3 DNA: TGTGCCAGCAGCAACTACGTGGGGAGTGAAGCTTTCTTT; CDR3 protein: CASSNYVGSEAFF
V gene: TRBV5-5; D gene: .; clone size: .; J gene: TRBJ2-7; CDR3 DNA: TGTGCCAGCAGCTTGGCCGACCGGGGGGAGCAGTACTTC; CDR3 protein: CASSLADRGEQYF
V gene: TRBV5-4; D gene: .; clone size: .; J gene: TRBJ1-2; CDR3 DNA: TGTGCCAGCAGCGTACCCGGGGGTGGGCTCTATGGCTACACCTTC; CDR3 protein: CASSVPGGGLYGYTF
V gene: TRBV19; D gene: TRBD1; clone size: few; J gene: TRBJ1-5; CDR3 DNA: TGTGCCAGTAGTATGACAGGGACCCGCAATCAGCCCCAGCATTTT; CDR3 protein: CASSMTGTRNQPQHF
V gene: TRBV9; D gene: .; clone size: .; J gene: TRBJ2-3; CDR3 DNA: TGTGCCAGCAGCGCCCGCGGGGTGTTTACAGATACGCAGTATTTT; CDR3 protein: CASSARGVFTDTQYF
V gene: TRBV3-1/TRBV3-2; D gene: .; clone size: once; J gene: TRBJ1-2; CDR3 DNA: TGTGCCAGCAGCCAGACTCAGGGATCATTCTATGGCTACACCTTC; CDR3 protein: CASSQTQGSFYGYTF
V gene: TRBV19; D gene: TRBD1; clone size: .; J gene: TRBJ2-1; CDR3 DNA: TGTGCCAGTAGTATCCCACAGGGGGCTACCTCCTACAATGAGCAGTTCTTC; CDR3 protein: CASSIPQGATSYNEQFF
V gene: TRBV27; D gene: .; clone size: .; J gene: TRBJ1-4; CDR3 DNA: TGTGCCAGCAGTTTGGCAGGGGTGGGTGAAAAACTGTTTTTT; CDR3 protein: CASSLAGVGEKLFF
V gene: TRBV27; D gene: .; clone size: once; J gene: TRBJ2-5; CDR3 DNA: TGTGCCAGCAGTCCCCGGACTGGAGGGACCCAGTACTTC; CDR3 protein: CASSPRTGGTQYF
V gene: TRBV2; D gene: .; clone size: .; J gene: TRBJ1-1; CDR3 DNA: TGTGCCAGCCACAGGGATCTAACTGAAGCTTTCTTT; CDR3 protein: CASHRDLTEAFF
V gene: TRBV28; D gene: .; clone size: .; J gene: TRBJ1-3; CDR3 DNA: TGTGCCAGCAGTTATGACAACTCCCTCAATTCTGGAAACACCATATATTTT; CDR3 protein: CASSYDNSLNSGNTIYF
V gene: TRBV19; D gene: .; clone size: .; J gene: TRBJ1-5; CDR3 DNA: TGTGCCAGTAGAGGTGGCGGATATAGCAATCAGCCCCAGCATTTT; CDR3 protein: CASRGGGYSNQPQHF
V gene: TRBV6-5; D gene: .; clone size: .; J gene: TRBJ1-1; CDR3 DNA: TGTGCCAGCAGTCACCCCGGGGGGGGCACTGAAGCTTTCTTT; CDR3 protein: CASSHPGGGTEAFF
V gene: TRBV3-1/TRBV3-2; D gene: .; clone size: .; J gene: TRBJ1-1; CDR3 DNA: TGTGCCAGCAGCCAAGATCATACAGGCAATGAAGCTTTCTTT; CDR3 protein: CASSQDHTGNEAFF
V gene: TRBV7-2; D gene: .; clone size: .; J gene: TRBJ1-5; CDR3 DNA: TGTGCCAGCAGCTTAGATAGGGGCCAGCCCCAGCATTTT; CDR3 protein: CASSLDRGQPQHF
V gene: TRBV6-5; D gene: TRBD1; clone size: once; J gene: TRBJ1-5; CDR3 DNA: TGTGCCAGCAGTCCGGACAGGGATGGGCCCCAGCATTTT; CDR3 protein: CASSPDRDGPQHF
V gene: TRBV18; D gene: .; clone size: .; J gene: TRBJ1-1; CDR3 DNA: TGTGCCAGCTCACCGATTGGCGGGATCATGAACACTGAAGCTTTCTTT; CDR3 protein: CASSPIGGIMNTEAFF
V gene: TRBV4-2; D gene: .; clone size: once; J gene: TRBJ2-3; CDR3 DNA: TGTGCCAGCAGCCGGGTACTAGACCGAAGCACAGATACGCAGTATTTT; CDR3 protein: CASSRVLDRSTDTQYF
V gene: TRBV5-1; D gene: .; clone size: .; J gene: TRBJ1-6; CDR3 DNA: TGCGCCCGCACTCGGGGGGGGGCGGAGAATTCACCCCTCCACTTT; CDR3 protein: CARTRGGAENSPLHF
V gene: TRBV5-1; D gene: .; clone size: .; J gene: TRBJ1-1; CDR3 DNA: TGCGCCAGCAGCTTAGGGGGTCCCACTGAAGCTTTCTTT; CDR3 protein: CASSLGGPTEAFF
V gene: TRBV2; D gene: .; clone size: .; J gene: TRBJ1-5; CDR3 DNA: TGTGCCAGCATCGACGGGACTCTCGGCAATCAGCCCCAGCATTTT; CDR3 protein: CASIDGTLGNQPQHF
V gene: TRBV19; D gene: .; clone size: .; J gene: TRBJ1-5; CDR3 DNA: TGTGCCAGTAGTCCTAACCCGGGGGGTGGAAATCAGCCCCAGCATTTT; CDR3 protein: CASSPNPGGGNQPQHF
V gene: TRBV6-5; D gene: TRBD1; clone size: .; J gene: TRBJ2-2; CDR3 DNA: TGTGCCAGCTCCCAGGGGGCGGTGTTTGGGGAGCTGTTTTTT; CDR3 protein: CASSQGAVFGELFF
V gene: TRBV10-2; D gene: TRBD1; clone size: once; J gene: TRBJ1-6; CDR3 DNA: TGCGCCACCCGACAGGGGTCACCCTATAATTCACCCCTCCACTTT; CDR3 protein: CATRQGSPYNSPLHF
V gene: TRBV10-2; D gene: .; clone size: .; J gene: TRBJ1-1; CDR3 DNA: TGCGCCAGCAGCGAGGACAGCACTGAAGCTTTCTTT; CDR3 protein: CASSEDSTEAFF
V gene: TRBV5-4; D gene: .; clone size: once; J gene: TRBJ1-3; CDR3 DNA: TGTGCCAGCAGCTCGTTTTCGGGGGGAGGTAACACCATATATTTT; CDR3 protein: CASSSFSGGGNTIYF
V gene: TRBV3-1/TRBV3-2; D gene: .; clone size: .; J gene: TRBJ1-2; CDR3 DNA: TGTGCCAGCAGCCAAGTGTCGGAGTACTATGGCTACACCTTC; CDR3 protein: CASSQVSEYYGYTF
V gene: TRBV10-1; D gene: .; clone size: .; J gene: TRBJ2-1; CDR3 DNA: TGCGCCAGCTCCGGCGACAGCTACAATGAGCAGTTCTTC; CDR3 protein: CASSGDSYNEQFF
V gene: TRBV5-4; D gene: .; clone size: .; J gene: TRBJ1-5; CDR3 DNA: TGTGCCAGCAGCAGCCCTGATCAGCCCCAGCATTTT; CDR3 protein: CASSSPDQPQHF
V gene: TRBV28; D gene: TRBD1; clone size: .; J gene: TRBJ2-4; CDR3 DNA: TGTGCCAGCAGTCAATCGACAGGGGGCGCTGCCAAAAACATTCAGTACTTC; CDR3 protein: CASSQSTGGAAKNIQYF
V gene: TRBV18; D gene: .; clone size: few; J gene: TRBJ2-1; CDR3 DNA: TGTGCCAGCTCACCCTCACCTAGCAATGAGCAGTTCTTC; CDR3 protein: CASSPSPSNEQFF
V gene: TRBV5-1; D gene: .; clone size: .; J gene: TRBJ2-1; CDR3 DNA: TGCGCCAGCAGCTTGGCCCAGGCGATCTACAATGAGCAGTTCTTC; CDR3 protein: CASSLAQAIYNEQFF
V gene: TRBV6-1; D gene: .; clone size: .; J gene: TRBJ1-6; CDR3 DNA: TGTGCCAGCAGTGAACAGGGGCCGGTGTTATCACCCCTCCACTTT; CDR3 protein: CASSEQGPVLSPLHF
V gene: TRBV5-4; D gene: .; clone size: .; J gene: TRBJ2-1; CDR3 DNA: TGTGCCAGCAGCTTGGATAGCCGTGAGCAGTTCTTC; CDR3 protein: CASSLDSREQFF
V gene: TRBV5-1; D gene: .; clone size: few; J gene: TRBJ1-1; CDR3 DNA: TGCGCCAGCAGCGTAGGGGCGGCGTACACTGAAGCTTTCTTT; CDR3 protein: CASSVGAAYTEAFF
V gene: TRBV5-1; D gene: TRBD2; clone size: .; J gene: TRBJ2-7; CDR3 DNA: TGCGCCAGCAGCTTGGTGGTAGCGGGGGACTACGAGCAGTACTTC; CDR3 protein: CASSLVVAGDYEQYF
V gene: TRBV19; D gene: .; clone size: .; J gene: TRBJ1-5; CDR3 DNA: TGTGCCAGTAAAGTCAGGTCGGGCAATCAGCCCCAGCATTTT; CDR3 protein: CASKVRSGNQPQHF
V gene: TRBV2; D gene: TRBD1; clone size: .; J gene: TRBJ2-5; CDR3 DNA: TGTGCCAGCAGTGATTGGGACAGGGGGCCCGAGACCCAGTACTTC; CDR3 protein: CASSDWDRGPETQYF
V gene: TRBV7-2; D gene: .; clone size: .; J gene: TRBJ1-3; CDR3 DNA: TGTGCCAGCAGCCGGGTTGGAGGGCTCTCTGGAAACACCATATATTTT; CDR3 protein: CASSRVGGLSGNTIYF
V gene: TRBV5-1; D gene: .; clone size: .; J gene: TRBJ1-3; CDR3 DNA: TGCGCCAGCAGCTTGAAGGTCGGGGATAAGGGAAACACCATATATTTT; CDR3 protein: CASSLKVGDKGNTIYF
V gene: TRBV5-5; D gene: TRBD1; clone size: .; J gene: TRBJ1-5; CDR3 DNA: TGTGCCAGCAGCTCGGTGACAGGGTCGGGCAATCAGCCCCAGCATTTT; CDR3 protein: CASSSVTGSGNQPQHF
V gene: TRBV19; D gene: .; clone size: .; J gene: TRBJ1-2; CDR3 DNA: TGTGCCAGTGCCCGGCGGAGCTTGGGAGATGGCTACACCTTC; CDR3 protein: CASARRSLGDGYTF
V gene: TRBV9; D gene: .; clone size: .; J gene: TRBJ2-7; CDR3 DNA: TGTGCCAGCAGCGAGGGGGGGGATTCAACCTACGAGCAGTACTTC; CDR3 protein: CASSEGGDSTYEQYF
V gene: TRBV24-1; D gene: .; clone size: .; J gene: TRBJ2-3; CDR3 DNA: TGTGCCACCAGTGACTTGGACAGCCCAGATACGCAGTATTTT; CDR3 protein: CATSDLDSPDTQYF
V gene: TRBV11-2; D gene: .; clone size: .; J gene: TRBJ2-3; CDR3 DNA: TGTGCCAGCCGGAGGGGCGCATATACGCAGTATTTT; CDR3 protein: CASRRGAYTQYF
V gene: TRBV3-1/TRBV3-2; D gene: TRBD1; clone size: few; J gene: TRBJ1-2; CDR3 DNA: TGTGCCAGCAGTCCCACCGGGACAGCTTATGGCTACACCTTC; CDR3 protein: CASSPTGTAYGYTF
V gene: TRBV4-3; D gene: TRBD1; clone size: .; J gene: TRBJ1-2; CDR3 DNA: TGCGCCAGCAGCCAAGCCTCGACAGGGGACTTTAACTATGGCTACACCTTC; CDR3 protein: CASSQASTGDFNYGYTF
V gene: TRBV5-6; D gene: .; clone size: .; J gene: TRBJ1-3; CDR3 DNA: TGTGCCAGCAGCACCAATGACTTGACCATATATTTT; CDR3 protein: CASSTNDLTIYF
V gene: TRBV7-9; D gene: .; clone size: .; J gene: TRBJ1-6; CDR3 DNA: TGTGCCAGCAGCCCAATGGGGCGGCCAGGGGAGTCACCCCTCCACTTT; CDR3 protein: CASSPMGRPGESPLHF
V gene: TRBV6-2/TRBV6-3; D gene: .; clone size: few; J gene: TRBJ1-1; CDR3 DNA: TGTGCCAGCAGTTACCCCGGAAGGTCGATGCAGCAGCCCAGGTCTTGGACTGAAGCTTTCTTT; CDR3 protein: CASSYPGRSMQQPRSWTEAFF